This entry features one T cell receptor (beta chain) sequence. As yet, its antigen is unknown. The data were obtained in a study of Tregs in tolerant kidney transplant recipients. Libraries were prepared by immunoSEQ multiplex PCR; TCRdb keeps only in-frame clonotypes and omits some of them. The data show approximately 99,000 clones, 90% seen once. Study-wide results and limits: Findings come from small patient numbers and require larger validation. Some patients' samples used different primers over time, so nucleotide sequences weren't comparable. Expanding Tregs on activated donor B cells appeared to best identify donor-specific TCRbeta clones. Antigen-driven expansion was suggested because donor-specific Tregs expanded more than all Tregs in tolerant patients.

The sequencing used CD4+ T cells from blood, collected before the transplant. This sequence originates from a human donor who received a combined kidney and bone marrow transplant.

The CDR3 region is CASSLRRDRDRYEQYF. Written as DNA, the CDR3 is TGTGCCAGCAGCCTCCGACGGGACAGGGACAGGTACGAGCAGTACTTC. V is TRBV6-6 and J is TRBJ2-7; 9 bases line up with TRBD1. CDR3 length: 16 residues. After removal of 6 bases from V and 4 bases from J, the junction contained 13 bases not matched to a gene. Germline CDR1 reads MNHNY; CDR2 reads SVGAGI (reference sequence).